This T cell receptor beta chain comes out of a study of OX40 agonist ivuxolimab in advanced cancers. Study context: Past anti-PD-1, anti-PD-L1 or anti-CTLA-4 therapy was accepted, and roughly 40% had received some.

Study findings and constraints: CD8+ T cells showed, on average, more clonal expansion than CD4+ cells.

Comment on this clone: Its specificity is unknown.

No patient had autoimmune disease or received systemic immunosuppression. The V gene lost 1 base and the J gene lost 5 bases, with 11 bases spanning the gap. The germline CDR1 and CDR2 sequences are SGHTA and FQGTGA. The CDR3 covers 14 residues. Sequenced by immunoSEQ multiplex PCR; TCRdb stores in-frame clones only, minus some. The table shows approximately 71,000 clones, with 82% occurring only once. The material sequenced was CD4+ or CD8+ T cells sorted from blood, taken in a trial of the OX40 agonist ivuxolimab. The V gene is TRBV7-3, the J gene TRBJ1-1; maybe TRBD1 (5 bases). This clonotype was obtained from an adult with an advanced solid tumor such as melanoma, head and neck, liver or kidney cancer. CDR3 nucleotides: TGTGCCAGCAGCTTAAGGGGCCCTGGGACTGAAGCTTTCTTT. As protein: CASSLRGPGTEAFF.